A single sample is the source of the 14 T cell receptor beta chains below, sequenced in a study of T cells in Graves' hyperthyroidism and ophthalmopathy. The source material, RNA transcripts, was used to amplify TCR beta CDR3 regions. The TCR CDR3 first-round RT-PCR relied on the HTBI primer set. Each CDR3 protein gets one entry after TCRdb re-called the multiplex PCR reads with MiXCR. In the table there are 500,000 to 650,000 distinct CDR3 sequences, 15% to 20% of which are singletons. Sequencing input: blood. These receptors all stem from a man aged 40-49 years with Graves' ophthalmopathy.

In its sample, this clonotype was seen many times. The chain carries TRBV20-1 and TRBJ2-7, with 8 bases lining up with TRBD1. CDR1 and CDR2 (germline): DFQATT, SNEGSKA (reference sequence). Trimming cost V 6 bases and J 2 bases; bases outside gene matches: 9. The CDR3 has 14 residues. In DNA, the CDR3 is TGCAGTGCGGTTTACAGGGGGAATACCTACGAGCAGTACTTC. The encoded protein is CSAVYRGNTYEQYF.

This clonotype was seen at least ten times. The CDR3 DNA reads as TGTGCCAGCAGTCTGTTTGGACTAGCGGGAGGTGGTGAGCAGTACTTC. Protein: CASSLFGLAGGGEQYF. This chain uses TRBV12-3 or TRBV12-4 with TRBJ2-7, with 14 bases identical to TRBD2. V lost 5 bases, J lost 7 bases, and 10 bases stayed unmatched. The CDR3 length is 16 residues.

This rearrangement joins TRBV7-2 to TRBJ2-5; the D gene could be TRBD1 or TRBD2 (5 bases each). The germline V and J ends were trimmed by 1 base and 4 bases, with 13 bases remaining between them. Germline V CDR1 and CDR2: SGHTA, FQGNSA. This CDR3 has 15 amino acids. The CDR3: CASSLVSAGRETQYF. CDR3 nucleotides: TGTGCCAGCAGCTTAGTATCGGCAGGGAGAGAGACCCAGTACTTC. Complete variable domain (other parts from reference TRBV7-2 and TRBJ2-5): GAGVSQSPSNKVTEKGKDVELRCDPISGHTALYWYRQSLGQGLEFLIYFQGNSAPDKSGLPSDRFSAERTGGSVSTLTIQRTQQEDSAVYLCASSLVSAGRETQYFGPGTRLLVL.

This clonotype occurred a few times. The rearrangement joins TRBV30 to TRBJ2-2, with 9 nucleotides matching TRBD2. V was clipped by 0 bases and J by 6 bases; unmatched bases: 8. Germline lookup yields CDR1 GTSNPN and CDR2 SVGIG (reference sequence). CDR3 length: 16 amino acids. CDR3 protein: CAWSVLSGGPPGELFF. DNA for the CDR3: TGTGCCTGGAGTGTACTCAGCGGGGGGCCTCCCGGGGAGCTGTTTTTT. Together with reference TRBV30 and TRBJ2-2, the CDR3 gives the full variable domain: SQTIHQWPATLVQPVGSPLSLECTVEGTSNPNLYWYRQAAGRGLQLLFYSVGIGQISSEVPQNLSASRPQDRQFILSSKKLLLSDSGFYLCAWSVLSGGPPGELFFGEGSRLTVL.

This clonotype appeared a few times. The chain couples TRBV28 to TRBJ2-1; weak D call: TRBD2 (6 bases). Trimming pared 2 bases from V and 1 base from J, leaving 9 bases between. The germline gives CDR1 MDHEN, CDR2 SYDVKM. This CDR3 has 15 amino acids. This CDR3 reads CASSLSAGSYNEQFF. CDR3 nucleotide sequence: TGTGCCAGCAGTTTAAGCGCGGGATCCTACAATGAGCAGTTCTTC.

This sequence joins TRBV19 and TRBJ2-1; the match to TRBD1 covers 8 bases. Germline-derived CDR1 and CDR2 are LNHDA and SQIVND (reference sequence). J was trimmed by 4 bases and V by 7 bases; bases with no gene match: 9. The CDR3 has 15 amino acids. The CDR3 is CASNPWTGYYNEQFF. The CDR3 coding sequence is TGTGCCAGTAACCCATGGACAGGGTATTACAATGAGCAGTTCTTC. Filled out from reference TRBV19 and TRBJ2-1, the complete variable domain reads DGGITQSPKYLFRKEGQNVTLSCEQNLNHDAMYWYRQDPGQGLRLIYYSQIVNDFQKGDIAEGYSVSREKKESFPLTVTSAQKNPTAFYLCASNPWTGYYNEQFFGPGTRLTVL.

This clonotype was detected many times. The V gene is TRBV5-1, the J gene TRBJ2-1, with 7 bases fitting TRBD1. Germline CDR1 SGHRS, CDR2 YFSETQ. The V and J ends lost 1 base and 0 bases, in that order; junction bases with no gene match: 4. CDR3 length: 16 residues. The DNA of the CDR3 is TGCGCCAGCAGCTTGCAGGGGGATAGCTCCTACAATGAGCAGTTCTTC. It specifies CASSLQGDSSYNEQFF.

This chain joins TRBV19 and TRBJ2-7; D call uncertain. V lost 0 bases and J 1 base, leaving 10 bases between the germline ends. This CDR3 has 15 amino acids. Germline V CDR1 and CDR2: LNHDA, SQIVND (reference sequence). The CDR3 is CASSIEKGLSYEQYF. The CDR3 DNA is TGTGCCAGTAGTATAGAGAAGGGCCTGTCCTACGAGCAGTACTTC.

This clonotype showed up many times. This chain links TRBV30 with TRBJ2-7; D gene ambiguous. CDR1 and CDR2 from the germline V gene are GTSNPN and SVGIG (reference sequence). V lost 5 bases and J lost 2, with 13 bases in between. CDR3 length: 13 amino acids. The CDR3 DNA sequence: TGTGCCTGGTCGATGGGTGGCCCCTACGAGCAGTACTTC. This codes for CAWSMGGPYEQYF.

This clonotype was detected a few times. The chain joins TRBV12-3 or TRBV12-4 to TRBJ2-5; weak D call: TRBD1 (7 bases). This CDR3 contains 15 residues. V was pared by 4 bases and J by 4 bases, with 16 bases between. CDR3 DNA sequence: TGTGCCAGCAGTTGGGCAGGGGGGTGGGGAGAGACCCAGTACTTC. Its translation: CASSWAGGWGETQYF.

There are a few counts of this clonotype. The chain is built from TRBV28 and TRBJ1-2, with TRBD1 matching over 11 bases. This CDR3 has 17 amino acids. V trimming: 6 bases; J trimming: 4 bases; junction bases outside the gene matches: 13. Germline V CDR1 and CDR2: MDHEN, SYDVKM. In DNA form, the CDR3 reads TGTGCCAGCAGCACTATACACCCAGGACAGGGGGCCTATGGCTACACCTTC. Protein sequence: CASSTIHPGQGAYGYTF.

On this clonotype: Mismatch with germline at one junction end may stem from a read error. The rearrangement links TRBV7-8 to TRBJ2-2; TRBD1 might be the D (5 bases). In germline, CDR1 is SGHVS, CDR2 FQNEAQ. The CDR3 length is 17 residues. CDR3 bases: TGTGCCAGCGGCTTAGTCCCATGGGGCGGGAACACCGGGGAGCTGTTTTTT. This translates into CASGLVPWGGNTGELFF.

The genes are TRBV20-1 and TRBJ2-7; 14 bases map to TRBD2. Trimming took 6 bases from V and 0 from J; bases not matched to a gene: 4. CDR1 DFQATT and CDR2 SNEGSKA come from the germline V gene (reference sequence). The CDR3 is made up of 15 amino acids. In nucleotides, the CDR3 is TGCAGTGCCCTTGGACTAGCGGGAGGCTCCTACGAGCAGTACTTC. It encodes CSALGLAGGSYEQYF.

This clonotype was seen a handful of times. CDR3 nucleotides: TGTGCCAGTTTCGGCGCTAGCGGCTACAATGAGCAGTTCTTC. Translating gives CASFGASGYNEQFF. This chain joins TRBV2 and TRBJ2-1, with TRBD2 matching over 7 bases. Germline CDR1 reads SNHLY; CDR2 reads FYNNEI. The CDR3 consists of 14 residues. Trimming at V came to 9 bases and at J to 3 bases, leaving 8 bases not matched to a gene.